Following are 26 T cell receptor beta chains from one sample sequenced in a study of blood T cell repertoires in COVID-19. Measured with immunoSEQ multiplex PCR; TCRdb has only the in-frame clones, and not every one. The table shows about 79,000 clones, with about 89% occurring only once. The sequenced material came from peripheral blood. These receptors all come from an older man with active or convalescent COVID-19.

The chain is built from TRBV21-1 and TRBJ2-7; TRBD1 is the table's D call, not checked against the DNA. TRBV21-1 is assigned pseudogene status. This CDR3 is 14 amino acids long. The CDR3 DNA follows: TGTGCCAGCAGCAAAGAGGGGCCCTCCTACGAGCAGTACTTC. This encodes CASSKEGPSYEQYF.

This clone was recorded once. The CDR3 sequence: CASSLRRSGSYEQYF. The CDR3 nucleotides are TGCGCCAGCAGCTTGCGGCGGTCCGGTTCCTACGAGCAGTACTTC. The chain uses TRBV5-1 and TRBJ2-7; D is unclear. Germline V gene lookup returns CDR1 SGHRS and CDR2 YFSETQ. The CDR3 has 15 residues. V lost 1 base to trimming and J lost 1 base, with 12 bases between them.

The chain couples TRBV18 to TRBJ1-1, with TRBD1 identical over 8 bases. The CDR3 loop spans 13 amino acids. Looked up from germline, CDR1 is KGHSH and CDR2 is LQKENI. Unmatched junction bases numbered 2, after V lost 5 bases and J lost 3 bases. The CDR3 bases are TGTGCCAGCTCAATGGGACAGGACACTGAAGCTTTCTTT. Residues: CASSMGQDTEAFF.

The CDR3 DNA sequence: TGTGCCAGCTCACCTCTACCGGACGGACAATATGGCTACACCTTC. This translates into CASSPLPDGQYGYTF. The chain is built from TRBV18 and TRBJ1-2; D perhaps matches TRBD1 (5 bases). Deletions cut 3 bases from V and 5 bases from J, with 16 bases between. The CDR3 consists of 15 residues. Germline-derived CDR1 and CDR2 are KGHSH and LQKENI.

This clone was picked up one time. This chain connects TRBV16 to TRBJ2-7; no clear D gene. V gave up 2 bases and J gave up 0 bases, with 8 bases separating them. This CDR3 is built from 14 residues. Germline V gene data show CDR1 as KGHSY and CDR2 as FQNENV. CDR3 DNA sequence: TGTGCCAGCAGCCAACGCCACGGCTCCTACGAGCAGTACTTC. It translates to CASSQRHGSYEQYF. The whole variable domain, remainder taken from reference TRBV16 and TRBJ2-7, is GEEVAQTPKHLVRGEGQKAKLYCAPIKGHSYVFWYQQVLKNEFKFLISFQNENVFDETGMPKERFSAKCLPNSPCSLEIQATKLEDSAVYFCASSQRHGSYEQYFGPGTRLTVT.

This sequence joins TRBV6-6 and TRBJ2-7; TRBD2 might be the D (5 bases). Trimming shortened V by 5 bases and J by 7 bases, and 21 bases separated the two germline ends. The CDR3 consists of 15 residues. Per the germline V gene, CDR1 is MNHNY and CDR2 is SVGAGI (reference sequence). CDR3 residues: CASSQYGVNVMEQYF. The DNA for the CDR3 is TGTGCCAGCAGTCAATACGGGGTAAACGTGATGGAGCAGTACTTC.

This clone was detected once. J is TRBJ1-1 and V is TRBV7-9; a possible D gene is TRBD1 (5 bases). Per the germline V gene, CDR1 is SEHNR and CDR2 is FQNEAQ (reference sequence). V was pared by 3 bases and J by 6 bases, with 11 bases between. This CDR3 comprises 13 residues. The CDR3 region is CASSFLSGAEAFF. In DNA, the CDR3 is TGTGCCAGCAGCTTTCTTTCGGGGGCTGAAGCTTTCTTT.

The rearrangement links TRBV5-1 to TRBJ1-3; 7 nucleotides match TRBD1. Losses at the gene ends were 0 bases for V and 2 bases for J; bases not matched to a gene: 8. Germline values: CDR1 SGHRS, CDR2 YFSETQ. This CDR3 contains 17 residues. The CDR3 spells CASSLAPRGETGNTIYF. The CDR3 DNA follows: TGCGCCAGCAGCTTGGCCCCCAGGGGGGAGACTGGAAACACCATATATTTT. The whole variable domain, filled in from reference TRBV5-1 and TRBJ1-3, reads KAGVTQTPRYLIKTRGQQVTLSCSPISGHRSVSWYQQTPGQGLQFLFEYFSETQRNKGNFPGRFSGRQFSNSRSEMNVSTLELGDSALYLCASSLAPRGETGNTIYFGEGSWLTVV.

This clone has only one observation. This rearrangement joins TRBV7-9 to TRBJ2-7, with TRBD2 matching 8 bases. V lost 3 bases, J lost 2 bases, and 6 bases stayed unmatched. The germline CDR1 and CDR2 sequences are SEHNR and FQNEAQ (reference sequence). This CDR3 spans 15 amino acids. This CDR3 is CASSLRTSPAYEQYF. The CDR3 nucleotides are TGTGCCAGCAGCTTGAGGACTAGCCCGGCCTACGAGCAGTACTTC.

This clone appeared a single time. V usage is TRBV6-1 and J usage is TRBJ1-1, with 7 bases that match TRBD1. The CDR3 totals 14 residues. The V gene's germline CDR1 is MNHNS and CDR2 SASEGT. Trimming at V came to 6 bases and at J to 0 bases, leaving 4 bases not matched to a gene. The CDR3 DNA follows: TGTGCCAGCAGAGAGGACAGGTTGAACACTGAAGCTTTCTTT. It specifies CASREDRLNTEAFF.

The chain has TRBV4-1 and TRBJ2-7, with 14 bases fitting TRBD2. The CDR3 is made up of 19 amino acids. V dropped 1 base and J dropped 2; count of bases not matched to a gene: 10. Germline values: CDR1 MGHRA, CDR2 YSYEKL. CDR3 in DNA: TGCGCCAGCAGCCAAGGGGCCGGGACTAGCGGGAGTCTAACCTACGAGCAGTACTTC. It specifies CASSQGAGTSGSLTYEQYF.

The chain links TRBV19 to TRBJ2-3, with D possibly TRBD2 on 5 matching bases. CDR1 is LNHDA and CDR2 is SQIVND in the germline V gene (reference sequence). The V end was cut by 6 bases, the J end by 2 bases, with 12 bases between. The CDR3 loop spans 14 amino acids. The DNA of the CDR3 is TGTGCCAGTAGCCCGGGGTGGGTCACAGATACGCAGTATTTT. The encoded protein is CASSPGWVTDTQYF.

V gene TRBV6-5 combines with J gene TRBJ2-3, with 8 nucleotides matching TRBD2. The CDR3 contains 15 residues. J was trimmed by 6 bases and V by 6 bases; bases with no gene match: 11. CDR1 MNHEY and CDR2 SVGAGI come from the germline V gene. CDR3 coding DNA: TGTGCCAGCAGCCTCGGGACTAGTTTTGGGGATACGCAGTATTTT. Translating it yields CASSLGTSFGDTQYF.

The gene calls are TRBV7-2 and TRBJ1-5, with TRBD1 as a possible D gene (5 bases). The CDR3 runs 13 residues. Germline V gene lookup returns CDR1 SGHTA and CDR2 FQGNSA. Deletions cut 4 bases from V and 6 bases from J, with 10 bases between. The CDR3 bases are TGTGCCAGCAGCTGGGGCAGAGGTCAGCCCCAGCATTTT. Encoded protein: CASSWGRGQPQHF.

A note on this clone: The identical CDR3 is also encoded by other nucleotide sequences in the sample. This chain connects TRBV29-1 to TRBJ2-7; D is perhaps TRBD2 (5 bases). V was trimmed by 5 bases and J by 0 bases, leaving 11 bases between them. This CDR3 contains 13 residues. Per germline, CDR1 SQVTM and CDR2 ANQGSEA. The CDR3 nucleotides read TGCAGCGTTTTGGACTGGAGCTCCTACGAGCAGTACTTC. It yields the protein CSVLDWSSYEQYF.

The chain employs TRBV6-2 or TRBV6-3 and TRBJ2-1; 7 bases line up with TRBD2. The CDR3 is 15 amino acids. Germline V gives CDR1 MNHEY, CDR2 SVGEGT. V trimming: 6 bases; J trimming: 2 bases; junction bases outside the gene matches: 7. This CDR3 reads CASSLGLGPYNEQFF. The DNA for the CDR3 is TGTGCCAGCAGCCTAGGACTAGGGCCCTACAATGAGCAGTTCTTC.

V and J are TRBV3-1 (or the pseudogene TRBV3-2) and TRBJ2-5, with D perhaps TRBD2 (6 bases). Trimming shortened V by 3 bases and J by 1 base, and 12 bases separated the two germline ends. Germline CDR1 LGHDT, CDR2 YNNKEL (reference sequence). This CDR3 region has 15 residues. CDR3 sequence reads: CASSHPGTSQETQYF. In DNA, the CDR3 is TGTGCCAGCAGCCATCCCGGGACTTCCCAAGAGACCCAGTACTTC.

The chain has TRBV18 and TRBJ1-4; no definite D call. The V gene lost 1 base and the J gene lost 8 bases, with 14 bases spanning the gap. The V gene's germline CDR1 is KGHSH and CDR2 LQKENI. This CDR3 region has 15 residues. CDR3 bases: TGTGCCAGCTCACCACGCCCGGGGATCGGGGAAAAACTGTTTTTT. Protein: CASSPRPGIGEKLFF.

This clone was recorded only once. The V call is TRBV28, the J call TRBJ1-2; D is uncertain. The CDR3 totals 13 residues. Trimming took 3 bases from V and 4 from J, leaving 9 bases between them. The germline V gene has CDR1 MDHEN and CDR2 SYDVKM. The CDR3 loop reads CASSFRGFYGYTF. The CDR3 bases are TGTGCCAGCAGTTTTCGAGGGTTCTATGGCTACACCTTC.

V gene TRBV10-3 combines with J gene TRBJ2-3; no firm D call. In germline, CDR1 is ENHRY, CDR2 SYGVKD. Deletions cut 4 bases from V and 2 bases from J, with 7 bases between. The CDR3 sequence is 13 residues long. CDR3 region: CAISATPTDTQYF. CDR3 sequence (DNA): TGTGCCATCAGTGCGACTCCCACAGATACGCAGTATTTT.

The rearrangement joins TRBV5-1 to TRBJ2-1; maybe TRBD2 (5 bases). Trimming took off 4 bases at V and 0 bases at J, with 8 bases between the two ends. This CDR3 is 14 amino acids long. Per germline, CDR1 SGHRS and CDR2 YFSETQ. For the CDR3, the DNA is TGCGCCAGCAGCGTAGGGAGCTCCTACAATGAGCAGTTCTTC. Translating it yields CASSVGSSYNEQFF.

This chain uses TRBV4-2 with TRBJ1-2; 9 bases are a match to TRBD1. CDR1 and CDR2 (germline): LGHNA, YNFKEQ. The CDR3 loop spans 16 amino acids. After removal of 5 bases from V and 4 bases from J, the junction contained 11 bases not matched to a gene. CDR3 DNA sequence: TGTGCCAGCAGCGTTAACATACAGGGGGCTGCCTATGGCTACACCTTC. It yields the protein CASSVNIQGAAYGYTF.

CDR3 in DNA: TGTGCCTGGAGCGCAGGGGGGACAGATACGCAGTATTTT. Protein product: CAWSAGGTDTQYF. The gene calls are TRBV30 and TRBJ2-3, with a possible D match to TRBD1 (7 bases). V was trimmed by 3 bases and J by 3 bases, leaving 10 bases between them. The V gene's germline CDR1 is GTSNPN and CDR2 SVGIG (reference sequence). CDR3 size: 13 residues.

As DNA, the CDR3 is TGTGCCAGCAGCTTTCAGTCCCCCGGGAATTCACCCCTCCACTTT. Translating gives CASSFQSPGNSPLHF. The chain is built from TRBV5-4 and TRBJ1-6, with D unclear. V was pared by 2 bases and J by 7 bases, with 13 bases between. The CDR3 totals 15 residues. Germline CDR1 and CDR2: SGHNT and YYREEE (reference sequence).

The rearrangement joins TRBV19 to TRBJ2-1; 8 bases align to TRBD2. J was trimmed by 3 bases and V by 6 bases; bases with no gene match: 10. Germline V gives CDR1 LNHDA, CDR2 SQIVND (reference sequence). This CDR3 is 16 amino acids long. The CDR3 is CASRSAGTRSYNEQFF. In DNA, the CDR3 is TGTGCCAGTAGATCGGCCGGGACTAGAAGCTACAATGAGCAGTTCTTC. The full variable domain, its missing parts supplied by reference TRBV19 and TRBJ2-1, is DGGITQSPKYLFRKEGQNVTLSCEQNLNHDAMYWYRQDPGQGLRLIYYSQIVNDFQKGDIAEGYSVSREKKESFPLTVTSAQKNPTAFYLCASRSAGTRSYNEQFFGPGTRLTVL.

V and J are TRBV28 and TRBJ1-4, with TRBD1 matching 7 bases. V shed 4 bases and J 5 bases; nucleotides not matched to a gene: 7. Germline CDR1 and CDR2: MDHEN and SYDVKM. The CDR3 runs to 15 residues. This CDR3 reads CASSSQGVRNEKLFF. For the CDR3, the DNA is TGTGCCAGCAGTTCCCAGGGGGTGCGGAATGAAAAACTGTTTTTT.